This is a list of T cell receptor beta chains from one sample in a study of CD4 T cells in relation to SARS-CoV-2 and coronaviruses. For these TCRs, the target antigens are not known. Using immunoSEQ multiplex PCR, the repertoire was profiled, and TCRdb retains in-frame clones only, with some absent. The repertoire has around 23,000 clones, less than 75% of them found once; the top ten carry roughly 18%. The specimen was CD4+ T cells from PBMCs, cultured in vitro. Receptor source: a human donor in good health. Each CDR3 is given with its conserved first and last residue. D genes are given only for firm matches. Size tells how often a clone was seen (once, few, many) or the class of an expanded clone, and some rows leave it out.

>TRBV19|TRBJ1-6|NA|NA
CASSITIGLSPLHF
TGTGCCAGTAGTATTACAATCGGACTTTCACCCCTCCACTTT
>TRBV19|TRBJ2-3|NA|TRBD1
CASSAGQDSSTDTQYF
TGTGCCAGTAGTGCAGGACAGGACTCAAGCACAGATACGCAGTATTTT
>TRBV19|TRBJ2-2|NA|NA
CASSVGYRELFF
TGTGCCAGTAGTGTGGGGTACCGGGAGCTGTTTTTT
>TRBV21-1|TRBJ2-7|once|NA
CASTLESQGRSREQYF
TGTGCCAGCACCCTGGAGTCACAGGGGAGGTCCCGGGAGCAGTACTTC
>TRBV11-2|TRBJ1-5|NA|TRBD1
CASSLEGTDPNQPQHF
TGTGCCAGCAGCTTAGAAGGGACAGATCCAAATCAGCCCCAGCATTTT
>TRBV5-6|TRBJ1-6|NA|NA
CASSSRTAYNSPLHF
TGTGCCAGCAGCTCCCGGACAGCTTATAATTCACCCCTCCACTTT
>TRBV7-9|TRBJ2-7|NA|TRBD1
CASSFGQGSYEQYF
TGTGCCAGCAGCTTTGGACAGGGCTCCTACGAGCAGTACTTC
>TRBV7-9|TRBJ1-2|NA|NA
CASTRGGDGYTF
TGTGCCAGCACCCGCGGGGGCGATGGCTACACCTTC
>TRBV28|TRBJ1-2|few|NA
CASSLSEFRYGYTF
TGTGCCAGCAGTTTGTCGGAATTTCGCTATGGCTACACCTTC
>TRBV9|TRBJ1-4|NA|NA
CASSVGRQVNEKLFF
TGTGCCAGCAGCGTAGGGCGGCAGGTTAATGAAAAACTGTTTTTT
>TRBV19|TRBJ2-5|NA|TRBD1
CASRSLTGGGETQYF
TGTGCCAGTAGGAGCCTGACAGGGGGGGGAGAGACCCAGTACTTC
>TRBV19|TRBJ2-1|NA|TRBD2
CASTLRASGTEQFF
TGTGCCAGTACCCTGAGAGCTAGCGGGACTGAGCAGTTCTTC
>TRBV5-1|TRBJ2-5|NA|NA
CASSEGGGSAGETQYF
TGCGCCAGCAGCGAAGGGGGCGGGAGCGCGGGGGAGACCCAGTACTTC
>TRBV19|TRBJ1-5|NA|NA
CASTDRGNGNQPQHF
TGTGCCAGTACCGATCGGGGAAATGGCAATCAGCCCCAGCATTTT
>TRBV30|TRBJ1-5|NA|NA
CAWSRVSGNQPQHF
TGTGCCTGGAGTAGGGTTTCTGGCAATCAGCCCCAGCATTTT
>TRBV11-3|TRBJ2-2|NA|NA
CASSLSSGTGELFF
TGTGCCAGCAGCTTATCTTCGGGTACCGGGGAGCTGTTTTTT
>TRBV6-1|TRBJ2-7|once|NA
CASSDLIREQYF
TGTGCCAGCAGTGATTTAATCCGGGAGCAGTACTTC
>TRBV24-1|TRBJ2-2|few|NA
CATSDVREDTGELFF
TGTGCCACCAGTGATGTCAGGGAGGATACCGGGGAGCTGTTTTTT
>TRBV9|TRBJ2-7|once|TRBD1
CASSPQDGQGPYEQYF
TGTGCCAGCAGCCCCCAAGATGGACAGGGTCCGTACGAGCAGTACTTC
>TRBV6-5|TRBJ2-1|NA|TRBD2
CASSYVASGRNEQFF
TGTGCCAGCAGTTACGTGGCTAGCGGGAGGAACGAGCAGTTCTTC
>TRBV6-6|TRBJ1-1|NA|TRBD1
CASMDRGRDTEAFF
TGTGCCAGCATGGACAGGGGTCGTGACACTGAAGCTTTCTTT
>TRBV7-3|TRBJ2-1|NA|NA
CASSLTMDNEQFF
TGTGCCAGCAGCTTAACGATGGACAATGAGCAGTTCTTC
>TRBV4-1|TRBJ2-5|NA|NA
CASSVSRAPQETQYF
TGCGCCAGCAGCGTTTCCCGAGCGCCACAAGAGACCCAGTACTTC
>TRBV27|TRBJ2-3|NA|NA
CASSLFRPQGNADNTQYF
TGTGCCAGCAGTTTATTTCGCCCCCAGGGGAACGCCGATAATACGCAGTATTTT
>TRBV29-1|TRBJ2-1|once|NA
CSHTGNVDNEQFF
TGCAGCCACACAGGGAATGTTGACAATGAGCAGTTCTTC
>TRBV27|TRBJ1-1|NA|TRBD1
CASSFTGQGILLTEAFF
TGTGCCAGCAGTTTTACGGGACAGGGAATTCTCCTCACTGAAGCTTTCTTT